Sequencing of this T cell receptor beta chain was carried out in a study of cytomegalovirus exposure and HLA in healthy donors. V dropped 3 bases and J dropped 7 bases, with 17 bases sitting between them. Germline loops: CDR1 SGDLS, CDR2 YYNGEE. This CDR3 has 15 amino acids. Overall study findings and caveats: A later analysis found common viral pathogens apparently linked to several of the most significant clusters. In an earlier analysis, productive rearrangement rates for most beta V segments clustered near 87% or 30%. In a later analysis, at a false discovery rate of 0.05, approximately 16,000 TCR beta sequences were associated with HLA alleles.

The PCR contained 60 Vbeta and 13 Jbeta primers. The method was immunoSEQ multiplex PCR; TCRdb's version includes in-frame clones alone and lacks a portion of them. The sample includes 150,000 to 200,000 clones, roughly 80% of them seen just once. With respect to this clone: Its target is unknown.

The chain recombines TRBV9 with TRBJ2-1, with D perhaps matching TRBD1 (7 bases). Sequenced material: PBMCs. The receptor was derived from a man between 50 and 59 years old in good health and CMV-seronegative. The CDR3 loop reads CASSGTPTGRNEQFF. CDR3 in DNA: TGTGCCAGCAGCGGGACCCCGACAGGGAGGAATGAGCAGTTCTTC.